This T cell receptor (beta chain) was profiled in a study of chemoradiotherapy in HPV16-positive cancers. The repertoire was sequenced with immunoSEQ multiplex PCR; TCRdb's copy has only in-frame clones and lacks some. Among about 15,000 clones, under 80% were seen once, and the ten largest hold approximately 1.3%. Deletions cut 0 bases from V and 2 bases from J, with 10 bases between. The CDR3 loop spans 15 amino acids. Germline-derived CDR1 and CDR2 are GTSNPN and SVGIG (reference sequence). Of note for this clone: As yet, its antigen is unknown.

Study results and caveats: HPV-specific T cells were functionally defined from only a couple of HPV16-positive patients. HPV-responsive T-cell expansion during chemoradiotherapy was linked to improved recurrence-free survival in HPV16-positive patients.

This specimen was acquired from a patient who underwent chemoradiotherapy. V usage is TRBV30 and J usage is TRBJ2-2; D possibly corresponds to TRBD2 (5 bases). The receptor was isolated from a human donor with HPV-associated anogenital cancer. CDR3 in DNA: TGTGCCTGGAGTGTGAAACGGGGAAACACCGGGGAGCTGTTTTTT. Translated: CAWSVKRGNTGELFF.